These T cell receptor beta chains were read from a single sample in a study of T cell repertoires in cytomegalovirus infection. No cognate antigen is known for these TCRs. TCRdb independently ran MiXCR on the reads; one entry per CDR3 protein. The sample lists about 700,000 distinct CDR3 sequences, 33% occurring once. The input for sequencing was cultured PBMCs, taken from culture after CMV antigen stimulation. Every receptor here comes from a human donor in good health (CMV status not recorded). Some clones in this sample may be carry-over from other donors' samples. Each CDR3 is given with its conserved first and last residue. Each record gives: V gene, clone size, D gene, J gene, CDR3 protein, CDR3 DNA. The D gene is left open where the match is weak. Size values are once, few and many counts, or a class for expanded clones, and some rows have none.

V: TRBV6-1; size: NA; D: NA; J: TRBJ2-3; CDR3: CASSYLKRTSTDTQYF; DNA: TGTGCCAGCAGTTACCTCAAACGGACTAGCACAGATACGCAGTATTTT
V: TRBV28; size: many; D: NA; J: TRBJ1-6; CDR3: CASSPGNSPLHF; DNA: TGTGCCAGCAGCCCCGGTAATTCACCCCTCCACTTT
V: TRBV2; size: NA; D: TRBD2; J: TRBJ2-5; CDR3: CATGGSGVVETQYF; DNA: TGTGCCACCGGGGGTAGCGGGGTCGTGGAGACCCAGTACTTC
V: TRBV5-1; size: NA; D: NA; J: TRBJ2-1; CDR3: CASSLERVLGNEQFF; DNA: TGCGCCAGCAGCTTGGAAAGGGTTTTGGGCAATGAGCAGTTCTTC
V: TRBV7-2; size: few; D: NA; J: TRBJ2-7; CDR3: CASSQDGNYEQYF; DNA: TGTGCCAGCAGCCAAGACGGAAACTACGAGCAGTACTTC
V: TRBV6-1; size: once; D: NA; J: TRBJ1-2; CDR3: CASSEWQNPNYGYTF; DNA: TGTGCCAGCAGTGAATGGCAGAATCCTAACTATGGCTACACCTTC
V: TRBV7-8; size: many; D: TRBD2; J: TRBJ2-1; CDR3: CASSHGLAGEGRNEQFF; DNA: TGTGCCAGCAGCCACGGGTTAGCGGGAGAAGGCCGAAATGAGCAGTTCTTC
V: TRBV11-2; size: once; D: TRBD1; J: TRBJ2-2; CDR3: CASSARGGELFF; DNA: TGTGCCAGCAGCGCCAGGGGGGGGGAGCTGTTTTTT
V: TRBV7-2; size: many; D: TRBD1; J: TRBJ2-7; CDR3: CASSSRDRQYEQYF; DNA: TGTGCCAGCAGCTCCCGGGACAGGCAATACGAGCAGTACTTC
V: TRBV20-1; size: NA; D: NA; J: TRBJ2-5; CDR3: CSAIVGAVQETQYF; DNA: TGCAGTGCTATTGTAGGGGCAGTACAAGAGACCCAGTACTTC
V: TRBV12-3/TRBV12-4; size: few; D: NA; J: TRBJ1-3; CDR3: CASSYRVLGNTIYF; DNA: TGTGCCAGCAGTTACAGGGTTCTTGGAAACACCATATATTTT
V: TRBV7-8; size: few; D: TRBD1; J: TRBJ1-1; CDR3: CASSLLLQGFKMNTEAFF; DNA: TGTGCCAGCAGCTTATTGCTACAGGGGTTTAAGATGAACACTGAAGCTTTCTTT
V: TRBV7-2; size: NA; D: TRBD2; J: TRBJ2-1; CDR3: CASSTSGANNEQFF; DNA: TGTGCCAGCAGCACTAGCGGGGCTAACAATGAGCAGTTCTTC
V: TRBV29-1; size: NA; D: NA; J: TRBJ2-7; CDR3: CSVEDPGDPYEQYF; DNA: TGCAGCGTTGAAGATCCTGGGGATCCCTACGAGCAGTACTTC
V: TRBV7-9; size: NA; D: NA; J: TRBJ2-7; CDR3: CASSLNRYPYEQYF; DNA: TGTGCCAGCAGCTTAAATAGGTATCCCTACGAGCAGTACTTC
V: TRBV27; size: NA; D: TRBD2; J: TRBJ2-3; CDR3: CASSPHYDSGGTDTQYF; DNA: TGTGCCAGCAGTCCCCACTACGATAGCGGGGGGACGGATACGCAGTATTTT
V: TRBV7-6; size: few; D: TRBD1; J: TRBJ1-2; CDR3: CASSAQGGMAPVTF; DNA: TGTGCCAGCAGCGCCCAGGGGGGGATGGCGCCCGTTACCTTC
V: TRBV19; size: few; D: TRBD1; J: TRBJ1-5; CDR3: CASSMGQSNQPQHF; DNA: TGTGCCAGTAGTATGGGACAGAGCAATCAGCCCCAGCATTTT
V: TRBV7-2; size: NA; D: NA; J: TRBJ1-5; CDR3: CASSRTKGSNQPQHF; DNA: TGTGCCAGCAGCCGCACCAAGGGTAGCAATCAGCCCCAGCATTTT
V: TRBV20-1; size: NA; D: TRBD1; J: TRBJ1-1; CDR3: CSARTRGTEAFF; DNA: TGCAGTGCCCGAACCAGGGGGACTGAAGCTTTCTTT
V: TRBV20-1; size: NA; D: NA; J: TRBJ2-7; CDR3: CSAPMDVGYEQYF; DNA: TGCAGTGCTCCGATGGATGTGGGCTACGAGCAGTACTTC
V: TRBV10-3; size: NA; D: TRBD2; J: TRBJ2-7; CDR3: CAISGGTSGVYEQYF; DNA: TGTGCCATCAGTGGAGGGACTAGCGGTGTCTACGAGCAGTACTTC
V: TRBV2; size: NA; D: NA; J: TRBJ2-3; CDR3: CASSESGLGTDTQYF; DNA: TGTGCCAGCAGTGAATCCGGGTTGGGCACAGATACGCAGTATTTT
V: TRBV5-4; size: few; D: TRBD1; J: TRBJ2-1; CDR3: CASSFGTGRKDEQFF; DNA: TGTGCCAGCAGCTTCGGGACAGGGAGGAAGGATGAGCAGTTCTTC
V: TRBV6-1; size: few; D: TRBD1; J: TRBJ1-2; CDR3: CASTRQGGPFGYTF; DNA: TGTGCCAGCACCAGACAGGGAGGCCCGTTTGGCTACACCTTC
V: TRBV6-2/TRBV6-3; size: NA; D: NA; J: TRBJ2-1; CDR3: CASSRPSHQASYNEQFF; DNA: TGTGCCAGCAGCCGCCCGAGTCACCAAGCCTCCTACAATGAGCAGTTCTTC
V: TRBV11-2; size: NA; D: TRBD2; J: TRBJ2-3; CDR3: CASSLSSGSIKDTQYF; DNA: TGTGCCAGCAGCTTGTCTAGCGGGAGTATCAAGGATACGCAGTATTTT
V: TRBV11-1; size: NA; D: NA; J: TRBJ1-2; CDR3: CASSRTLASVSGYTF; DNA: TGTGCCAGCAGTCGAACTCTGGCAAGCGTGTCTGGCTACACCTTC
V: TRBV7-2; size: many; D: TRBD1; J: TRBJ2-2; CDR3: CASSLWGQANNTGELFF; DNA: TGTGCCAGCAGCTTATGGGGACAGGCTAACAACACCGGGGAGCTGTTTTTT
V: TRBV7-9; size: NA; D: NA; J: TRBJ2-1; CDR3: CASSLSREQFF; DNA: TGTGCCAGCAGCTTGAGCCGGGAGCAGTTCTTC
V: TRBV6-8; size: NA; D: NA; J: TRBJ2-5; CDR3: CATLGLPQETQYF; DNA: TGTGCCACCCTCGGACTACCTCAAGAGACCCAGTACTTC
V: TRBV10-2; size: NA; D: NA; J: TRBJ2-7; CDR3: CASQDRKSTYEQYF; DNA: TGCGCCAGTCAGGACAGAAAATCGACCTACGAGCAGTACTTC
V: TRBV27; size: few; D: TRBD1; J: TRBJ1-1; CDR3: CASSLTGTGVKAFF; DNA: TGTGCCAGCAGTTTAACCGGGACAGGGGTGAAGGCTTTCTTT